The rows below give T cell receptor beta chains drawn from one sample of a study of beta chain features in type 1 diabetes. The method was immunoSEQ multiplex PCR; TCRdb's version includes in-frame clones alone and lacks a portion of them. Altogether 200,000 to 250,000 clones are present, 68% being singletons, with the ten largest covering 0.053%. Sequenced material: naive CD4+ T cells from blood. The source of these receptors is a man younger than 40 in good health. Both conserved end residues are part of each CDR3. The D gene is left open where the match is weak. Not all rows give a size; the values are once, few, many and, for expanded clones, a class.

v_call: TRBV6-5
d_call: TRBD1
clone_size: once
j_call: TRBJ2-2
cdr3_nt: TGTGCCAGCAGTCCAGGGACAGGGGATAGGGAGCTGTTTTTT
cdr3_aa: CASSPGTGDRELFF

v_call: TRBV2
d_call: -
clone_size: -
j_call: TRBJ2-7
cdr3_nt: TGTGCCAGCGGGTGGGGCCCCGAGCAGTACTTC
cdr3_aa: CASGWGPEQYF

v_call: TRBV7-2
d_call: -
clone_size: -
j_call: TRBJ2-3
cdr3_nt: TGTGCCAGCCTACGGGGCACAGATACGCAGTATTTT
cdr3_aa: CASLRGTDTQYF

v_call: TRBV29-1
d_call: TRBD2
clone_size: -
j_call: TRBJ2-4
cdr3_nt: TGCAGCGCACGGGGCCATAGCGGGCCGGGGGAAAACATTCAGTACTTC
cdr3_aa: CSARGHSGPGENIQYF

v_call: TRBV12-5
d_call: TRBD2
clone_size: -
j_call: TRBJ2-3
cdr3_nt: TGTGCTAGTGGCCCGGGACTAGCGGGGGCAGATACGCAGTATTTT
cdr3_aa: CASGPGLAGADTQYF

v_call: TRBV18
d_call: -
clone_size: few
j_call: TRBJ2-5
cdr3_nt: TGTGCCAGCTCACTCTATAAAGAAGAGACCCAGTACTTC
cdr3_aa: CASSLYKEETQYF

v_call: TRBV18
d_call: -
clone_size: -
j_call: TRBJ1-6
cdr3_nt: TGTGCCAGCTCCGACAGCTATAATTCACCCCTCCACTTT
cdr3_aa: CASSDSYNSPLHF

v_call: TRBV9
d_call: -
clone_size: -
j_call: TRBJ2-3
cdr3_nt: TGTGCCAGCAGCGTAGGGCAGGGTACAGATACGCAGTATTTT
cdr3_aa: CASSVGQGTDTQYF

v_call: TRBV9
d_call: -
clone_size: -
j_call: TRBJ2-3
cdr3_nt: TGTGCCAGCAGCGTTTCAGGGAGCACAGATACGCAGTATTTT
cdr3_aa: CASSVSGSTDTQYF

v_call: TRBV29-1
d_call: -
clone_size: -
j_call: TRBJ2-2
cdr3_nt: TGCAGCGTTGGACGGAGACTGGGCACCGGGGAGCTGTTTTTT
cdr3_aa: CSVGRRLGTGELFF

v_call: TRBV29-1
d_call: TRBD1
clone_size: -
j_call: TRBJ2-5
cdr3_nt: TGCAGCGTGACACCTGACAGGGGCAGGGAGACCCAGTACTTC
cdr3_aa: CSVTPDRGRETQYF

v_call: TRBV6-5
d_call: TRBD1
clone_size: -
j_call: TRBJ1-1
cdr3_nt: TGTGCCAGCAGGCCCGGGACAGAGAACACTGAAGCTTTCTTT
cdr3_aa: CASRPGTENTEAFF

v_call: TRBV7-2
d_call: TRBD2
clone_size: -
j_call: TRBJ2-1
cdr3_nt: TGTGCCAGCAGCATCACCGGGACTAGCGCTCGTAGTGAGCAGTTCTTC
cdr3_aa: CASSITGTSARSEQFF